This T cell receptor (beta chain) came from a study of shared clonotypes between healthy human individuals. Each subset's genomic DNA was split evenly across several immunoSEQ plates. Measured with immunoSEQ multiplex PCR; TCRdb has only the in-frame clones, and not every one. This sample carries some 1,400,000 clones, 95% to 97% of them seen once, and the ten largest clones take over 1%. Study outcomes and limitations: Sequencing depth was expected to influence donor clonotype sharing.

The CDR3 runs 16 residues. Germline V CDR1 and CDR2: SGHKS, YYEKEE (reference sequence). V trimming: 3 bases; J trimming: 3 bases; junction bases outside the gene matches: 3. As to this clone: Its antigen is currently unknown.

This receptor was obtained from a man in his thirties or forties in good health. Sequences were obtained from naive CD4+ T cells sorted from blood. Subset given: CD45RA+ positively selected. The chain recombines TRBV5-5 with TRBJ2-1; 13 nucleotides agree with TRBD2. The CDR3 region has the DNA TGTGCCAGCAGCTGGGGGACTAGCGGGAACTACAATGAGCAGTTCTTC. Translation gives CASSWGTSGNYNEQFF.